This T cell receptor beta chain is from a study of cytomegalovirus exposure and HLA in healthy donors. Findings and caveats of the study: Donors belonging to an Asian-associated ancestry cluster reportedly showed fewer N-insertions in productive TCRs than the approximately 700-donor mean, according to what a later analysis found. Near-uniform donor sequencing depth was presumed by presence/absence analyses.

The PCR used 60 Vbeta and 13 Jbeta primers. Original analysis: In a later analysis, around 11 million of 83 million or so unique beta chains occurred in at least two donors. The data were produced by immunoSEQ multiplex PCR, yet TCRdb's version contains in-frame clones alone and is incomplete. V and J calls and clone size are copied from that table; D and trimming were computed from the DNA. Of over 100,000 clones listed, 70% are singletons. On this clone itself: Its matching antigen is unknown.

CDR1 and CDR2 (germline): KGHSH, LQKENI. V was pared by 2 bases and J by 7 bases, with 14 bases between. This CDR3 has 15 residues. Sequences were obtained from PBMCs. The TCR comes from a man between 25 and 39 years old in good health and CMV-seropositive. This chain joins TRBV18 and TRBJ1-4; tentative D call: TRBD1 (5 bases). CDR3 in amino acids: CASSPKMEGSEKLFF. Written as DNA, the CDR3 is TGTGCCAGCTCACCAAAGATGGAGGGGAGTGAAAAACTGTTTTTT.